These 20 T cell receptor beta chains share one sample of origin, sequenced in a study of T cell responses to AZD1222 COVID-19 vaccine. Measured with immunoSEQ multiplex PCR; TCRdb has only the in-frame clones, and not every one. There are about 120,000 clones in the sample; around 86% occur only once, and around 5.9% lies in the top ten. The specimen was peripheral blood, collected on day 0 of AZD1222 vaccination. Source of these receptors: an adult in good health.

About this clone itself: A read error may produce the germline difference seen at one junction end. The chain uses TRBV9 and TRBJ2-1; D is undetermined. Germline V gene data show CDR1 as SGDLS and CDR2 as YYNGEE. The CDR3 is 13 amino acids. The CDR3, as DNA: TGTGCCAGCAGCGTACGGCCCTACGATGAGCAGTTCTTC. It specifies CASSVRPYDEQFF.

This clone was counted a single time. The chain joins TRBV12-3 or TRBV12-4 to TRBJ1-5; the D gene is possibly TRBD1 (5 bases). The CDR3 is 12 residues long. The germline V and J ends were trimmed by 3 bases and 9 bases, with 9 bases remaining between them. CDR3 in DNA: TGTGCCAGCAGTTTCCCGACAGCGCCCCAGCATTTT. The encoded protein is CASSFPTAPQHF.

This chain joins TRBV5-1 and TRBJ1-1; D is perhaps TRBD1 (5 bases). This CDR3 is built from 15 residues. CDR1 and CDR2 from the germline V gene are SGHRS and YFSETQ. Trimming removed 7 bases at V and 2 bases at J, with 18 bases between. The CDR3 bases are TGCGCCAGCGGCCCGGTGACAGTCGGCAACACTGAAGCTTTCTTT. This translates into CASGPVTVGNTEAFF.

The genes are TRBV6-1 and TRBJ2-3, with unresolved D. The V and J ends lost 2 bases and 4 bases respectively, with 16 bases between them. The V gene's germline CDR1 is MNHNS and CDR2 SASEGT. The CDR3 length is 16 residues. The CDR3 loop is CASSETLSGRPDTQYF. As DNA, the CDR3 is TGTGCCAGCAGTGAAACCTTATCGGGTAGACCAGATACGCAGTATTTT.

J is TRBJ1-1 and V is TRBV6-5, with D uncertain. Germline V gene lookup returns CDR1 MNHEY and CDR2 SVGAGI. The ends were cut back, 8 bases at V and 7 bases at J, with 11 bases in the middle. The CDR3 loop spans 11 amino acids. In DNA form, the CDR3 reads TGTGCCAGCGTTGTCTCCGGTGAAGCTTTCTTT. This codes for CASVVSGEAFF.

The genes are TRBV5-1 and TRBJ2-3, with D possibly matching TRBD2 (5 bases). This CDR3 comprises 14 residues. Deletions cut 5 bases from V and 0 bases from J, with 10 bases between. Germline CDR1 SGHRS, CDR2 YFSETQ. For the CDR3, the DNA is TGCGCCAGCAGTCCACTAGGGAGCACAGATACGCAGTATTTT. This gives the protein CASSPLGSTDTQYF.

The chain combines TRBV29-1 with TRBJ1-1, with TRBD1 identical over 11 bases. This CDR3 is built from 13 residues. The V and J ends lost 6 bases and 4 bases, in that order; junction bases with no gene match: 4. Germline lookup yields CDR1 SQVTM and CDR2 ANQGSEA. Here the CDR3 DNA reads TGCAGCGTCCAGGGGACAGGGGGCACTGAAGCTTTCTTT. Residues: CSVQGTGGTEAFF. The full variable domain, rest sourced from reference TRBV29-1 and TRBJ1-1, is SAVISQKPSRDICQRGTSLTIQCQVDSQVTMMFWYRQQPGQSLTLIATANQGSEATYESGFVIDKFPISRPNLTFSTLTVSNMSPEDSSIYLCSVQGTGGTEAFFGQGTRLTVV.

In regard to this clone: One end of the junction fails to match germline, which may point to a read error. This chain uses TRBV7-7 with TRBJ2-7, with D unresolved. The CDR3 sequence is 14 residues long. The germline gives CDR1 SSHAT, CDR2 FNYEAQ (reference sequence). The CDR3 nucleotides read TGTGCTAGCAGCCCCTTATCGGTGGCCTACGAGCAGTACTTC. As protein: CASSPLSVAYEQYF. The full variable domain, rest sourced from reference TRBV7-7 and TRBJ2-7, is GAGVSQSPRYKVTKRGQDVTLRCDPISSHATLYWYQQALGQGPEFLTYFNYEAQPDKSGLPSDRFSAERPEGSISTLTIQRTEQRDSAMYRCASSPLSVAYEQYFGPGTRLTVT.

CDR3 in amino acids: CASSNGDSFYEQYF. DNA for the CDR3: TGTGCCAGCAGTAATGGGGACAGCTTCTACGAGCAGTACTTC. This sequence joins TRBV7-3 and TRBJ2-7; 7 bases match TRBD1. Per germline, CDR1 SGHTA and CDR2 FQGTGA. This CDR3 has 14 residues. V lost 6 bases and J lost 3; bases outside the gene matches: 8.

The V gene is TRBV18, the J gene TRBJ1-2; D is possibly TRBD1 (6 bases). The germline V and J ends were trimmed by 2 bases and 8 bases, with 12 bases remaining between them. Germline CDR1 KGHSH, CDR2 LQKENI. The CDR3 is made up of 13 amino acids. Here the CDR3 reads CASSPDRLWGYTF. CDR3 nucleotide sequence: TGTGCCAGCTCACCAGACAGGCTCTGGGGCTACACCTTC.

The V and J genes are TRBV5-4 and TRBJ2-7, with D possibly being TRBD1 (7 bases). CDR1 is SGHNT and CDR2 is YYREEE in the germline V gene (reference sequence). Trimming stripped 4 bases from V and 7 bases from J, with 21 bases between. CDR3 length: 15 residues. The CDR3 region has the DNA TGTGCCAGCAGCCTCCAGGGGGGCCCTTGGGCAGAGCAGTACTTC. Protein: CASSLQGGPWAEQYF.

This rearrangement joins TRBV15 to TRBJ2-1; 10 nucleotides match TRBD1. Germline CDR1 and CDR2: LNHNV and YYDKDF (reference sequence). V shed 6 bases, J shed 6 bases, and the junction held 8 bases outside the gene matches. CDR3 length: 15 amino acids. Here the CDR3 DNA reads TGTGCCACCAGTACGGGACAGGGGAGTAGCAATGAGCAGTTCTTC. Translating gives CATSTGQGSSNEQFF. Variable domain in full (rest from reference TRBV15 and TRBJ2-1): DAMVIQNPRYQVTQFGKPVTLSCSQTLNHNVMYWYQQKSSQAPKLLFHYYDKDFNNEADTPDNFQSRRPNTSFCFLDIRSPGLGDTAMYLCATSTGQGSSNEQFFGPGTRLTVL.

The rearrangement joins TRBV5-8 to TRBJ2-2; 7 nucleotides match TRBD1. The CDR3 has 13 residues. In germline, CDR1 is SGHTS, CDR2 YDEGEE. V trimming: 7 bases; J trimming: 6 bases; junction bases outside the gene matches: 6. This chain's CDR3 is CASDTGAAGELFF. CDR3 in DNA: TGTGCCAGCGACACAGGGGCTGCCGGGGAGCTGTTTTTT.

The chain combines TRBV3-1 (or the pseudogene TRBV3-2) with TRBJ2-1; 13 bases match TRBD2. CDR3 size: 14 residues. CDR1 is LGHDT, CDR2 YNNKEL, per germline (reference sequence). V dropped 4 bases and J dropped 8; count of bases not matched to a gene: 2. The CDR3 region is CASSLLAGGDEQFF. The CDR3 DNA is TGTGCCAGCAGCCTACTAGCGGGAGGGGATGAGCAGTTCTTC.

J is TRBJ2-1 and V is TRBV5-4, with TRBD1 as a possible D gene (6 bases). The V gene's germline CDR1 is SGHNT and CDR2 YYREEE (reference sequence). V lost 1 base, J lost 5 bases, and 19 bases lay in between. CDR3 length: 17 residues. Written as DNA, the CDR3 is TGTGCCAGCAGCTTGCTCTTGGGGGCTGCAAACAACAATGAGCAGTTCTTC. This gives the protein CASSLLLGAANNNEQFF.

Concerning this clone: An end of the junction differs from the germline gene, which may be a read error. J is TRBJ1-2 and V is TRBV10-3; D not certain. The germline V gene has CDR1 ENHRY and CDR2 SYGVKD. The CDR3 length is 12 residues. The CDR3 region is CAISPSGKGYTF. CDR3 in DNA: TGTGCCATCAGCCCCAGTGGGAAGGGCTACACTTTC.

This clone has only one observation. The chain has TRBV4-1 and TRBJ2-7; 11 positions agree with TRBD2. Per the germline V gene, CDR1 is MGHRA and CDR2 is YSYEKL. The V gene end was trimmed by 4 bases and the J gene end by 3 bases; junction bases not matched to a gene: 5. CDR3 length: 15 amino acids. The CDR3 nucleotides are TGCGCCAGCAGCCCCCCTAGCGGGGGGCACTACGAGCAGTACTTC. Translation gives CASSPPSGGHYEQYF.

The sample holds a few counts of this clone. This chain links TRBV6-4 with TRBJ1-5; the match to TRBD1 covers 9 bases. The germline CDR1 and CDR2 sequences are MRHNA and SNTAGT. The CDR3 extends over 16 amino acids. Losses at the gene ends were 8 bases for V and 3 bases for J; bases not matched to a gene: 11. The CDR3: CASLHTGTGPNQPQHF. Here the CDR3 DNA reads TGTGCCAGCCTACATACCGGGACAGGGCCCAATCAGCCCCAGCATTTT.

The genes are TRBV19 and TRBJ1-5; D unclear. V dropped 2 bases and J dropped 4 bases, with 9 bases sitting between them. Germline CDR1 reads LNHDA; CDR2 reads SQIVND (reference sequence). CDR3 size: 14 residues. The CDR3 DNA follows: TGTGCCAGTAGTATACAGCTCACTAATCAGCCCCAGCATTTT. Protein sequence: CASSIQLTNQPQHF.

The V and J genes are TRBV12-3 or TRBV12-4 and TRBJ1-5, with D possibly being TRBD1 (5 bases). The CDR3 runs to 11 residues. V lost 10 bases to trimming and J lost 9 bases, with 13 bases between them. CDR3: CATGGLRPQHF. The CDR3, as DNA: TGTGCCACCGGGGGATTGCGGCCCCAGCATTTT.